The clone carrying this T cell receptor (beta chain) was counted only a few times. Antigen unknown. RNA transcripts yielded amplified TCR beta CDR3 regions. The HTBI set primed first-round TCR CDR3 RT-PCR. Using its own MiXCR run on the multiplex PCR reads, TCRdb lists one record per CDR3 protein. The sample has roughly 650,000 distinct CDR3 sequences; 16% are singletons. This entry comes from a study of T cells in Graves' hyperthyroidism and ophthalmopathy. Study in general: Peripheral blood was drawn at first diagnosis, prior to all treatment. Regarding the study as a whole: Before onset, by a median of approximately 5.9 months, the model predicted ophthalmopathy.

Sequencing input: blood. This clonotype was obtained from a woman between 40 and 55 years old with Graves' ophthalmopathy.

CDR3 sequence: CASTTPGQGAWGTQYF. CDR3 DNA sequence: TGTGCCAGCACCACGCCAGGGCAGGGGGCTTGGGGGACCCAGTACTTC. The rearrangement joins TRBV11-2 to TRBJ2-5, with 8 bases fitting TRBD1. Germline values: CDR1 SGHAT, CDR2 FQNNGV. The V gene end was trimmed by 7 bases and the J gene end by 7 bases; junction bases not matched to a gene: 17. This CDR3 has 16 residues.